This TCR beta chain stems from a study of blood T cell repertoires in COVID-19. Study summary: The United States, Italy and Spain were the sources of the acute and convalescent COVID-19 samples. In each case, the material was cDNA or gDNA derived from T cells, B-cell-depleted T cells, or PBMCs.

How the authors handled the data: Estimates of nucleated cell counts were drawn from the amplification of reference gene primers. This table comes from immunoSEQ multiplex PCR, and its TCRdb copy is limited to in-frame clones, with some not included. That table furnishes V, J and clone size, whereas the DNA furnished D and trimming. The table includes roughly 250,000 clones, 80% to 90% detected once. V dropped 1 base and J dropped 4; count of bases not matched to a gene: 7. Germline loops: CDR1 GTSNPN, CDR2 SVGIG (reference sequence). This CDR3 spans 16 amino acids. The sequencing sample was made of peripheral blood. This TCR derives from a woman in her seventies with acute or convalescent COVID-19. The chain combines TRBV30 with TRBJ2-1; 10 nucleotides match TRBD2. The CDR3 here is CAWSGGRTSGYNEQFF. DNA of the CDR3: TGTGCCTGGAGTGGGGGACGGACTAGCGGATACAATGAGCAGTTCTTC. The full variable domain, completed using reference TRBV30 and TRBJ2-1, is SQTIHQWPATLVQPVGSPLSLECTVEGTSNPNLYWYRQAAGRGLQLLFYSVGIGQISSEVPQNLSASRPQDRQFILSSKKLLLSDSGFYLCAWSGGRTSGYNEQFFGPGTRLTVL.